A single sample is the source of the 3 T cell receptor beta chains below, sequenced in a study of OX40 agonist ivuxolimab in advanced cancers. Here immunoSEQ multiplex PCR was the method, and the copy in TCRdb shows in-frame clones only, minus some. The sample yields under 85,000 clones, approximately 78% seen once. Specimen: CD4+ or CD8+ T cells sorted from blood, collected in a trial of the OX40 agonist ivuxolimab. The receptors stem from an adult with an advanced solid tumor such as melanoma, head and neck, liver or kidney cancer.

This rearrangement joins TRBV4-3 to TRBJ2-3, with 14 bases that match TRBD2. Germline values: CDR1 LGHNA, CDR2 YSLEER. The ends lost 4 bases at V and 5 bases at J; junction bases unmatched: 8. CDR3 length: 17 residues. This chain's CDR3 is CASSPGLAGGRGDTQYF. The CDR3 DNA is TGCGCCAGCAGCCCCGGACTAGCGGGAGGTCGAGGAGATACGCAGTATTTT.

The rearrangement joins TRBV6-1 to TRBJ1-2, with TRBD1 matching over 7 bases. The junction had 5 bases not matched to a gene; V was cut back by 2 bases and J by 5 bases. CDR1 MNHNS and CDR2 SASEGT come from the germline V gene. CDR3 size: 14 residues. The CDR3 sequence is CASSEKTGRYGYTF. The CDR3 DNA sequence: TGTGCCAGCAGTGAAAAGACAGGGAGGTATGGCTACACCTTC.

This clone occurred a few times. Other DNA sequences in this specimen translate into the identical CDR3. Here the CDR3 reads CASSLVGADPYEQYF. In DNA, the CDR3 is TGTGCCAGCAGCTTGGTAGGGGCGGACCCCTACGAGCAGTACTTC. The J gene is TRBJ2-7, the V gene TRBV7-9, with D perhaps matching TRBD1 (5 bases). Germline CDR1 reads SEHNR; CDR2 reads FQNEAQ (reference sequence). This CDR3 spans 15 amino acids. Between the trimmed V and J ends, which lost 3 bases and 2 bases, there was a span of 14 bases.